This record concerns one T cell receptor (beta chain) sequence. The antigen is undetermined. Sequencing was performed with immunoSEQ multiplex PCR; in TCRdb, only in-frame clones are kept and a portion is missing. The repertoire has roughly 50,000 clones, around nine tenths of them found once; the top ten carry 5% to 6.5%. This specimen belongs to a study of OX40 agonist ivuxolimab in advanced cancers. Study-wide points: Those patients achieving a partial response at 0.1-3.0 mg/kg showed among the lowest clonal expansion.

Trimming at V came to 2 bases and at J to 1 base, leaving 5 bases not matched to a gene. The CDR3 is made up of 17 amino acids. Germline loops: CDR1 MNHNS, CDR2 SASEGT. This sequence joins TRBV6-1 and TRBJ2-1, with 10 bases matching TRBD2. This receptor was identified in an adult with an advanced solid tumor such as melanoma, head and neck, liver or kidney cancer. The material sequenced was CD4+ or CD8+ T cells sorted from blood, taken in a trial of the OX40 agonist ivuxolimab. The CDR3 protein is CASSEMRTSGSYNEQFF. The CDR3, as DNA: TGTGCCAGCAGTGAAATGCGGACTAGCGGATCCTACAATGAGCAGTTCTTC.